The T cell receptor (beta chain) described here comes from a study of CD8 T cells in ankylosing spondylitis. Points from the study as a whole: In ankylosing spondylitis patients, matched synovial fluid reportedly showed significant enrichment of disease-linked clones.

This CDR3 has 12 amino acids. Trimming left V 5 bases short and J 9 bases short, with 8 bases between. TCRdb used MiXCR to reprocess the 5' RACE reads, holding one entry per CDR3 protein. This repertoire shows under 250,000 distinct CDR3 sequences, roughly 32% found once; its top ten account for approximately 4%. Comment on this clonotype: Antigen: not known.

This TCR came from a male donor with ankylosing spondylitis or in good health (not recorded which). The sequenced material came from blood, either unsorted or a sorted T cell fraction (not recorded which). This chain links TRBV12-3 or TRBV12-4 with TRBJ1-6; D remains unclear. The CDR3 DNA reads TGTGCCAGCAGTCCCCCAAGTTCACCCCTCCACTTT. It encodes CASSPPSSPLHF.